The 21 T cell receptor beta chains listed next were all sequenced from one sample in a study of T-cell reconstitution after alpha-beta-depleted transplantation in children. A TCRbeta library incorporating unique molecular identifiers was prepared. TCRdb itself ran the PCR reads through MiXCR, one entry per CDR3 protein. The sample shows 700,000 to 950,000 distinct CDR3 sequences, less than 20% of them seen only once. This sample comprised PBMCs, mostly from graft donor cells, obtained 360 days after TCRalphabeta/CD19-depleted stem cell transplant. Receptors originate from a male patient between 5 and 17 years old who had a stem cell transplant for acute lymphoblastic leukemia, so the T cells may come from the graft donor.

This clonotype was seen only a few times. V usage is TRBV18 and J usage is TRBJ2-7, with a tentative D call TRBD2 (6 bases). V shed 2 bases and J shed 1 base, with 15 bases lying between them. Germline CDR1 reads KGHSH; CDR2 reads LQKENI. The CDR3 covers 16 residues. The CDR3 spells CASSPLVGGGSYEQYF. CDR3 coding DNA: TGTGCCAGCTCACCATTAGTCGGCGGAGGGTCCTACGAGCAGTACTTC.

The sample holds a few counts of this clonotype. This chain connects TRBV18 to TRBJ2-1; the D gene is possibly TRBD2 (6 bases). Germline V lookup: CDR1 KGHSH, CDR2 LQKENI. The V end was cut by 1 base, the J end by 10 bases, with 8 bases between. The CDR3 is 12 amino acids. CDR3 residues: CASSPQTREQFF. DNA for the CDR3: TGTGCCAGCTCACCACAGACTAGAGAGCAGTTCTTC.

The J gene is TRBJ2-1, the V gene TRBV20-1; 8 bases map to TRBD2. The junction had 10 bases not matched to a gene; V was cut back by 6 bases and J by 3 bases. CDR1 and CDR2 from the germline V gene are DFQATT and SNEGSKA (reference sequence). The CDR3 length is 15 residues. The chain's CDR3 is CSAGELAGHYNEQFF. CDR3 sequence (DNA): TGCAGTGCCGGAGAATTAGCGGGGCACTACAATGAGCAGTTCTTC.

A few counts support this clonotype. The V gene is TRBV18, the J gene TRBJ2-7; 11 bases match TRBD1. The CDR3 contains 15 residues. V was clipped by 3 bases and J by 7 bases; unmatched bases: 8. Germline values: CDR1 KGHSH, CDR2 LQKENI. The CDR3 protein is CASSPSDRGLGEQYF. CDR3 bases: TGTGCCAGCTCACCTTCGGACAGGGGGCTTGGGGAGCAGTACTTC.

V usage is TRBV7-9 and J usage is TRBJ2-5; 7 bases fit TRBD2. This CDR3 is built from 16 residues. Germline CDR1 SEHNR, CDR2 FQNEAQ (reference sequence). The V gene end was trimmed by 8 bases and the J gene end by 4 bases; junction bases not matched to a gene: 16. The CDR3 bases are TGTGCCAGCTATCCCCCCTTTGGCGGGAGTATAGAGACCCAGTACTTC. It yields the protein CASYPPFGGSIETQYF.

The CDR3 is CASSLDVSGNNEQFF. CDR3 in DNA: TGTGCCAGCAGCTTAGATGTAAGCGGGAACAATGAGCAGTTCTTC. The rearrangement uses TRBV11-2 and TRBJ2-1; 7 positions agree with TRBD2. This CDR3 has 15 amino acids. The junction had 4 bases not matched to a gene; V was cut back by 0 bases and J by 5 bases. Germline CDR1 and CDR2: SGHAT and FQNNGV.

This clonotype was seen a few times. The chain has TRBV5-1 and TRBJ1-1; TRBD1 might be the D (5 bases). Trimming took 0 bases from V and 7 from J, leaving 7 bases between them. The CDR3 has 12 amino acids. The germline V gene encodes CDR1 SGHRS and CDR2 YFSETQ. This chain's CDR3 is CASSLEGVEAFF. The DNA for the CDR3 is TGCGCCAGCAGCTTGGAAGGGGTTGAAGCTTTCTTT.

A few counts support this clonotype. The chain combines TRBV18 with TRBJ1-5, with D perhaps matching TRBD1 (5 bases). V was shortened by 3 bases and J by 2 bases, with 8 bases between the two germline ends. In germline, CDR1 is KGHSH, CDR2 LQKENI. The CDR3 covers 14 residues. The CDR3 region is CASSPPGRNQPQHF. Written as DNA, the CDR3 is TGTGCCAGCTCACCGCCGGGGCGCAATCAGCCCCAGCATTTT.

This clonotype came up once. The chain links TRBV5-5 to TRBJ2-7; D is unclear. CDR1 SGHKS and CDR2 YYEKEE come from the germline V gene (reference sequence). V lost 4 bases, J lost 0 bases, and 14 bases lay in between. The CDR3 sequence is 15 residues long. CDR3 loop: CASSTQRSPSYEQYF. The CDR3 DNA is TGTGCCAGCAGCACACAGCGCTCCCCCTCCTACGAGCAGTACTTC.

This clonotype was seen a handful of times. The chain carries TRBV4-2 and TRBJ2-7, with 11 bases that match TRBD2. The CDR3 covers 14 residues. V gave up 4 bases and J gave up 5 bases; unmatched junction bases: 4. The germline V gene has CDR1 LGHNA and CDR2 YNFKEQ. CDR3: CASSLSGRADEQYF. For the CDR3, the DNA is TGTGCCAGCAGCCTTAGCGGGAGGGCCGACGAGCAGTACTTC.

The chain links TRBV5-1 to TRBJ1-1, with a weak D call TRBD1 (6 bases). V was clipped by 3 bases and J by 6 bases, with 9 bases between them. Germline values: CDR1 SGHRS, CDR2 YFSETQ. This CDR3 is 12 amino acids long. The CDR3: CASSSDRSEAFF. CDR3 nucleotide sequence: TGCGCCAGCAGCTCCGACAGGTCTGAAGCTTTCTTT.

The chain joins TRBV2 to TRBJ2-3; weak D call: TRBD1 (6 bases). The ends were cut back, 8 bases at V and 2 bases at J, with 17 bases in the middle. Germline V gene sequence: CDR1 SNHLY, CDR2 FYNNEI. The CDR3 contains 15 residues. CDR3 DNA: TGTGCCAGCCGCAAAGGACAGTTTAACACAGATACGCAGTATTTT. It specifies CASRKGQFNTDTQYF.

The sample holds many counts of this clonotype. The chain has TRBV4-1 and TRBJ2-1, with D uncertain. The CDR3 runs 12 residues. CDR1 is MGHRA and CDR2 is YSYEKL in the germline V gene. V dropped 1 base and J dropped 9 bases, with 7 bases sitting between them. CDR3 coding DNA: TGCGCCAGCAGCCAAGTTCTGCCTGAGCAGTTCTTC. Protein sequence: CASSQVLPEQFF.

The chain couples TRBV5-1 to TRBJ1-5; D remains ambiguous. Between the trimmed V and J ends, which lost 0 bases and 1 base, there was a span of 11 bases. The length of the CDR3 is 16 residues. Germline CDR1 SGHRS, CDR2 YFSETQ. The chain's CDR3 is CASSLDGRGSNQPQHF. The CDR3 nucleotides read TGCGCCAGCAGCTTGGATGGGAGAGGAAGCAATCAGCCCCAGCATTTT.

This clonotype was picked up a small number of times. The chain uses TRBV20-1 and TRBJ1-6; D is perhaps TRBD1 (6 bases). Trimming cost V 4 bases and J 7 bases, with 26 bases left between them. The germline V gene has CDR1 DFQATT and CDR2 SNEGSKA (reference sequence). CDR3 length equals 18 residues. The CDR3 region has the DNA TGCAGTGCTATAAGGGGGAACTTGTTCCCCGCGGGAAATTCACCCCTCCACTTT. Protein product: CSAIRGNLFPAGNSPLHF.

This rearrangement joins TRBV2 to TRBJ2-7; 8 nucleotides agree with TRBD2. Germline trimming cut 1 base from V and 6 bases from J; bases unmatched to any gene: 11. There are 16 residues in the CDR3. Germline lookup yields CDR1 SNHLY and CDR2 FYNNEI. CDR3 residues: CASSEVASGSAGEQYF. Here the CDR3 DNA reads TGTGCCAGCAGTGAAGTGGCCAGCGGGAGCGCCGGCGAGCAGTACTTC. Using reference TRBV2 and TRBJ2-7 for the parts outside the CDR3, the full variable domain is EPEVTQTPSHQVTQMGQEVILRCVPISNHLYFYWYRQILGQKVEFLVSFYNNEISEKSEIFDDQFSVERPDGSNFTLKIRSTKLEDSAMYFCASSEVASGSAGEQYFGPGTRLTVT.

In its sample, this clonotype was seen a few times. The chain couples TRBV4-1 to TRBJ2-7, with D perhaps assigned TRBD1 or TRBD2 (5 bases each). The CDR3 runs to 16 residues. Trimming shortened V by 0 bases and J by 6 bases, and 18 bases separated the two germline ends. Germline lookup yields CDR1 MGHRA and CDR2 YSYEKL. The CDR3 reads CASSQDAGGRQREQYF. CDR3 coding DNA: TGCGCCAGCAGCCAAGATGCGGGCGGACGACAGCGCGAGCAGTACTTC.

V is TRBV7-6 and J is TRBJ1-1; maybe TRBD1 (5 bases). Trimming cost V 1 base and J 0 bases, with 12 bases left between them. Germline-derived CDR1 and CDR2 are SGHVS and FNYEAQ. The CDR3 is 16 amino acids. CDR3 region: CASSLGEGRVNTEAFF. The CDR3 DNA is TGTGCCAGCAGCTTAGGAGAGGGCAGGGTGAACACTGAAGCTTTCTTT.

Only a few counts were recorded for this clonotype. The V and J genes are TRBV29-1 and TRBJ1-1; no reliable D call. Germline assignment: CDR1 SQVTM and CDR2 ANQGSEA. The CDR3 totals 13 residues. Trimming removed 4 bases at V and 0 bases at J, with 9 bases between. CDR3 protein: CSVGGRLNTEAFF. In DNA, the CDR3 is TGCAGCGTTGGGGGAAGGCTGAACACTGAAGCTTTCTTT.

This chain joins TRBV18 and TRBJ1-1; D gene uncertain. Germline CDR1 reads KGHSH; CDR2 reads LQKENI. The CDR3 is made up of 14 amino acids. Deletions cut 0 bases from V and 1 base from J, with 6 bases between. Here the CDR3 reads CASSPPVGNTEAFF. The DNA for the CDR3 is TGTGCCAGCTCACCACCCGTCGGGAACACTGAAGCTTTCTTT. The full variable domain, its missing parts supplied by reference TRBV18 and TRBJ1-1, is NAGVMQNPRHLVRRRGQEARLRCSPMKGHSHVYWYRQLPEEGLKFMVYLQKENIIDESGMPKERFSAEFPKEGPSILRIQQVVRGDSAAYFCASSPPVGNTEAFFGQGTRLTVV.

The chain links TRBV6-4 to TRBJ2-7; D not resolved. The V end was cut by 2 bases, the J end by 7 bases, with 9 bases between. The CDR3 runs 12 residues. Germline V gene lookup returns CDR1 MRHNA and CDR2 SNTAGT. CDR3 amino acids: CASSDPHVEQYF. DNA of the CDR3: TGTGCCAGCAGTGACCCTCATGTGGAGCAGTACTTC.